This T cell receptor (beta chain) was sequenced for a study of T-cell reconstitution after alpha-beta-depleted transplantation in children. During its preparation, the TCRbeta library received unique molecular identifiers. TCRdb itself ran the PCR reads through MiXCR, one entry per CDR3 protein. The table lists some 150,000 distinct CDR3 sequences, about 9% of them singletons. Trimming took 6 bases from V and 3 from J; bases not matched to a gene: 6. This CDR3 comprises 14 residues. Whole-study findings and limits: Some patients showed high day-60 TCRbeta diversity, which derived from surviving recipient T cells and thymic progenitors. T-cell counts and diversity at one year following transplant were attributed mainly to newly produced T cells. At around two months after transplant, the alpha-beta T cells were reportedly derived from several hundred expanded clones that came from non-depleted graft cells.

This clonotype was counted ten times or more. Antigen specificity is unknown. The chain employs TRBV12-3 or TRBV12-4 and TRBJ1-2, with 8 bases fitting TRBD1. The specimen comprised PBMCs, mostly from graft donor cells, sampled 180 days after TCRalphabeta/CD19-depleted stem cell transplant. This receptor was obtained from a female patient aged 2-15 years who had a stem cell transplant for congenital amegakaryocytic thrombocytopenia, so the T cells may come from the graft donor. CDR3 amino acids: CASRPGQADYGYTF. CDR3 DNA: TGTGCCAGCAGACCGGGACAGGCGGACTATGGCTACACCTTC.